The 30 T cell receptor beta chains presented below share a single source sample, sequenced in a study of blood T cell repertoires in COVID-19 (dated by TCRdb to about 2020). Receptor libraries were prepared by the immunoSEQ multiplex PCR assay. Entries here come from immuneACCESS through TCRdb and include only in-frame sequences with V and J called. Some clones fail to appear in such tables; in the studies checked, an unresolved V gene covers under half of the shortfall, and the cause of the remainder is unknown. This sample holds 100,000 or so clones; 81% were observed only once. The top ten clones comprise over 3.5% of the sample. The sample was peripheral blood. The receptor set was obtained from a man between 60 and 70 years old with acute or convalescent COVID-19.

V gene TRBV11-2 combines with J gene TRBJ1-4; D is perhaps TRBD1 (5 bases). Trimming removed 5 bases at V and 8 bases at J, with 15 bases between. The germline CDR1 and CDR2 sequences are SGHAT and FQNNGV. The CDR3 contains 14 residues. In nucleotides, the CDR3 is TGTGCCAGCAGCGCAGGCAGGGTTGAAGAAAAACTGTTTTTT. It specifies CASSAGRVEEKLFF.

The V and J genes are TRBV6-1 and TRBJ2-1; 12 bases fit TRBD1. V lost 0 bases and J lost 7; bases outside the gene matches: 4. The germline V gene has CDR1 MNHNS and CDR2 SASEGT. CDR3 length: 16 amino acids. CDR3 bases: TGTGCCAGCAGTGAAGCAGGGACAGGGGGCCGGAATGAGCAGTTCTTC. Encoded protein: CASSEAGTGGRNEQFF.

CDR3 sequence: CASSLSLPRYNEQFF. As DNA, the CDR3 is TGTGCCAGCAGTTTATCTCTACCCCGGTACAATGAGCAGTTCTTC. The gene calls are TRBV27 and TRBJ2-1; D is ambiguous. The V gene lost 0 bases and the J gene lost 4 bases, with 10 bases spanning the gap. CDR1 MNHEY and CDR2 SMNVEV come from the germline V gene (reference sequence). The CDR3 runs 15 residues.

This clone was picked up a small number of times. The J gene is TRBJ1-1, the V gene TRBV9; D may be TRBD1 (5 bases). The V end was cut by 0 bases, the J end by 8 bases, with 11 bases between. The length of the CDR3 is 13 residues. From germline, CDR1 is SGDLS and CDR2 YYNGEE. CDR3: CASSVGGGGEAFF. The CDR3 bases are TGTGCCAGCAGCGTAGGGGGCGGAGGGGAAGCTTTCTTT.

The V and J genes are TRBV7-2 and TRBJ1-2, with TRBD1 matching over 8 bases. CDR3 length: 13 amino acids. Germline CDR1 and CDR2: SGHTA and FQGNSA. The V gene end was trimmed by 3 bases and the J gene end by 7 bases; junction bases not matched to a gene: 4. CDR3 sequence: CASSLQGAGGYTF. CDR3 nucleotide sequence: TGTGCCAGCAGCTTGCAGGGGGCGGGTGGCTACACCTTC.

The DNA for the CDR3 is TGTGCCAGCAGTGAGGAAGGACTGAGCGGTAGCTACACCTTC. Its protein product is CASSEEGLSGSYTF. V gene TRBV6-4 combines with J gene TRBJ1-2; D not resolved. Germline CDR1 and CDR2: MRHNA and SNTAGT. Trimming left V 3 bases short and J 9 bases short, with 17 bases between. CDR3 length: 14 residues.

The chain has TRBV6-2 or TRBV6-3 and TRBJ1-2, with a weak D call TRBD1 (5 bases). Trimming left V 6 bases short and J 4 bases short, with 18 bases between. This CDR3 contains 15 residues. CDR1 and CDR2 (germline): MNHEY, SVGEGT. The DNA for the CDR3 is TGTGCCAGCAGCAACGGGGGGATAGGCTCCTATGGCTACACCTTC. Its protein product is CASSNGGIGSYGYTF.

The V and J genes are TRBV2 and TRBJ1-5, with 9 positions matching TRBD1. This CDR3 comprises 14 residues. V trimming: 6 bases; J trimming: 6 bases; junction bases outside the gene matches: 6. The germline V gene encodes CDR1 SNHLY and CDR2 FYNNEI. The CDR3 loop is CASRTGTGSQPQHF. In DNA, the CDR3 is TGTGCCAGCAGGACCGGGACAGGGAGTCAGCCCCAGCATTTT.

The CDR3 bases are TGTGCCAGCAGTGATAGACCCCTAGGGCCCCAGCATTTT. It is translated as CASSDRPLGPQHF. J is TRBJ1-5 and V is TRBV2; unclear D gene. CDR3 length: 13 residues. Germline lookup yields CDR1 SNHLY and CDR2 FYNNEI. With 3 bases removed from V and 9 bases from J, the gap between germline ends came to 12 bases.

The rearrangement uses TRBV6-5 and TRBJ1-3, with D possibly TRBD1 on 6 matching bases. CDR3 length equals 16 residues. Germline V gives CDR1 MNHEY, CDR2 SVGAGI. V shed 4 bases and J shed 5 bases, with 18 bases lying between them. This CDR3 reads CASSSFRQEKRNTIYF. In DNA, the CDR3 is TGTGCCAGCAGTTCTTTCCGACAGGAGAAGAGAAACACCATATATTTT.

The V call is TRBV14, the J call TRBJ2-5, with D perhaps TRBD2 (6 bases). CDR1 is SGHDN, CDR2 FVKESK, per germline. CDR3 length equals 14 residues. The ends were cut back, 2 bases at V and 4 bases at J, with 11 bases in the middle. CDR3 DNA sequence: TGTGCCAGCAGCCAACTCTACGGGGGAGAGACCCAGTACTTC. It is translated as CASSQLYGGETQYF.

The rearrangement links TRBV15 to TRBJ2-2, with 12 bases that match TRBD2. The CDR3 has 14 amino acids. Per the germline V gene, CDR1 is LNHNV and CDR2 is YYDKDF (reference sequence). After removal of 9 bases from V and 7 bases from J, the junction contained 6 bases not matched to a gene. CDR3 loop: CATTTSGSYGELFF. The CDR3 DNA sequence: TGTGCCACTACGACTAGCGGGAGTTACGGGGAGCTGTTTTTT.

V is TRBV19 and J is TRBJ2-1, with 7 nucleotides matching TRBD2. This CDR3 is built from 22 residues. CDR1 is LNHDA, CDR2 SQIVND, per germline (reference sequence). V was clipped by 3 bases and J by 1 base; unmatched bases: 24. CDR3 sequence reads: CASSMYTFGVVGGSGSYNEQFF. In DNA form, the CDR3 reads TGTGCCAGTAGTATGTACACCTTTGGAGTTGTGGGCGGGAGCGGGTCCTACAATGAGCAGTTCTTC.

The rearrangement joins TRBV5-4 to TRBJ2-5, with a weak D call TRBD1 (6 bases). V lost 0 bases and J lost 1, with 10 bases in between. Germline CDR1 SGHNT, CDR2 YYREEE (reference sequence). The CDR3 consists of 15 residues. This chain's CDR3 is CASSLVTGIQETQYF. The CDR3 DNA reads TGTGCCAGCAGCTTGGTTACAGGGATCCAAGAGACCCAGTACTTC.

This clone was seen only a few times. The rearrangement joins TRBV11-2 to TRBJ2-1; D remains ambiguous. Germline V gene sequence: CDR1 SGHAT, CDR2 FQNNGV. Trimming shortened V by 5 bases and J by 6 bases, and 14 bases separated the two germline ends. The CDR3 is made up of 14 amino acids. DNA of the CDR3: TGTGCCAGCAGCGCATCTAGACTGGGCAATGAGCAGTTCTTC. Translation gives CASSASRLGNEQFF.

The rearrangement uses TRBV12-5 and TRBJ2-5; 7 nucleotides agree with TRBD1. Trimming at V came to 5 bases and at J to 5 bases, leaving 11 bases not matched to a gene. The germline gives CDR1 LGHNT, CDR2 FRNRAP. This CDR3 has 15 amino acids. In nucleotides, the CDR3 is TGTGCTAGTGGTAACTCCCACAGGGGATTGGAGACCCAGTACTTC. Translating it yields CASGNSHRGLETQYF.

The V gene is TRBV30, the J gene TRBJ1-1; 7 bases are shared with TRBD1. Looked up from germline, CDR1 is GTSNPN and CDR2 is SVGIG (reference sequence). After removal of 7 bases from V and 5 bases from J, the junction contained 1 base not matched to a gene. This CDR3 is 10 amino acids long. The chain's CDR3 is CASGQTEAFF. The CDR3 coding sequence is TGTGCCTCGGGACAGACTGAAGCTTTCTTT.

This chain links TRBV5-1 with TRBJ2-3, with 9 bases matching TRBD2. The V and J ends lost 4 bases and 4 bases, in that order; junction bases with no gene match: 10. Germline CDR1 reads SGHRS; CDR2 reads YFSETQ. The CDR3 has 16 residues. CDR3: CASSPLTRGGADTQYF. The CDR3 nucleotides are TGCGCCAGCAGCCCCCTTACGCGGGGGGGGGCAGATACGCAGTATTTT.

This chain connects TRBV18 to TRBJ2-7, with D perhaps TRBD1 (6 bases). V dropped 4 bases and J dropped 4 bases, with 11 bases sitting between them. Germline V gives CDR1 KGHSH, CDR2 LQKENI. The length of the CDR3 is 13 residues. The CDR3 sequence: CASSRLQGYEQYF. The CDR3 DNA is TGTGCCAGCTCACGCCTTCAGGGGTACGAGCAGTACTTC.

The V and J genes are TRBV7-3 and TRBJ1-2; D call uncertain. Germline assignment: CDR1 SGHTA and CDR2 FQGTGA. Trimming cost V 5 bases and J 0 bases, with 13 bases left between them. The CDR3 is 15 amino acids. Here the CDR3 DNA reads TGTGCCAGCAGCCCCGCCAGTGATACTAACTATGGCTACACCTTC. Protein: CASSPASDTNYGYTF.

This rearrangement joins TRBV7-2 to TRBJ1-4, with 8 bases lining up with TRBD1. Per germline, CDR1 SGHTA and CDR2 FQGNSA. V was clipped by 4 bases and J by 8 bases; unmatched bases: 9. This CDR3 has 15 amino acids. The DNA of the CDR3 is TGTGCCAGCAGCTGGAAGACAGGGGTCGGCGAAAAACTGTTTTTT. Translation: CASSWKTGVGEKLFF.

V usage is TRBV2 and J usage is TRBJ1-1; a weak D match, TRBD1 (5 bases). Looked up from germline, CDR1 is SNHLY and CDR2 is FYNNEI. CDR3 length: 13 residues. V was trimmed by 6 bases and J by 8 bases, leaving 16 bases between them. CDR3 protein: CASSWNRRREAFF. The CDR3 region has the DNA TGTGCCAGCAGCTGGAACAGGCGGCGGGAAGCTTTCTTT.

The CDR3 reads CASSEGQGNSGNTIYF. CDR3 coding DNA: TGTGCCAGCTCCGAGGGACAGGGGAACTCTGGAAACACCATATATTTT. The chain links TRBV18 to TRBJ1-3; TRBD1 aligns across 10 bases. Germline lookup yields CDR1 KGHSH and CDR2 LQKENI. Losses at the gene ends were 6 bases for V and 0 bases for J; bases not matched to a gene: 5. This CDR3 has 16 residues.

The rearrangement uses TRBV28 and TRBJ1-1; 8 bases map to TRBD1. Losses at the gene ends were 8 bases for V and 4 bases for J; bases not matched to a gene: 21. Germline assignment: CDR1 MDHEN and CDR2 SYDVKM. The CDR3 runs 18 residues. CDR3: CASPPSGTGGIRGTEAFF. The CDR3, as DNA: TGTGCCAGCCCCCCTTCCGGGACAGGTGGGATTCGGGGCACTGAAGCTTTCTTT.

In this sample, this clone turned up a few times. This rearrangement joins TRBV30 to TRBJ2-5, with 7 positions matching TRBD1. Germline CDR1 GTSNPN, CDR2 SVGIG (reference sequence). V shed 5 bases, J shed 3 bases, and the junction held 3 bases outside the gene matches. This CDR3 comprises 12 residues. CDR3 sequence (DNA): TGTGCCTGGGAGACAGGGAAAGAGACCCAGTACTTC. Its translation: CAWETGKETQYF.

The rearrangement links TRBV4-1 to TRBJ2-5; TRBD2 aligns across 9 bases. Germline V gene data show CDR1 as MGHRA and CDR2 as YSYEKL. J was trimmed by 7 bases and V by 0 bases; bases with no gene match: 6. The CDR3 runs 15 residues. For the CDR3, the DNA is TGCGCCAGCAGCCAAGAGACTAGCGGTCCAGGGACCCAGTACTTC. It specifies CASSQETSGPGTQYF.

The chain employs TRBV5-8 and TRBJ2-5, with D tentatively TRBD2 (5 bases). The V and J ends lost 0 bases and 2 bases respectively, with 14 bases between them. The CDR3 has 16 residues. The germline CDR1 and CDR2 sequences are SGHTS and YDEGEE. CDR3 sequence reads: CASSLGLISGQETQYF. DNA for the CDR3: TGTGCCAGCAGCTTGGGGTTGATATCGGGACAAGAGACCCAGTACTTC. Drawing the rest from reference TRBV5-8 and TRBJ2-5, the complete variable domain is EAGVTQSPTHLIKTRGQQATLRCSPISGHTSVYWYQQALGLGLQFLLWYDEGEERNRGNFPPRFSGRQFPNYSSELNVNALELEDSALYLCASSLGLISGQETQYFGPGTRLLVL.

CDR3 loop: CSVQVATSYGYTF. In nucleotides, the CDR3 is TGCAGCGTTCAGGTGGCTACCTCCTATGGCTACACCTTC. The J gene is TRBJ1-2, the V gene TRBV29-1, with D unresolved. This CDR3 has 13 amino acids. Trimming left V 5 bases short and J 4 bases short, with 14 bases between. In germline, CDR1 is SQVTM, CDR2 ANQGSEA.

The gene calls are TRBV3-1 (or the pseudogene TRBV3-2) and TRBJ2-5, with D possibly TRBD2 on 6 matching bases. This CDR3 contains 14 residues. Trimming took off 4 bases at V and 12 bases at J, with 21 bases between the two ends. Germline V gives CDR1 LGHDT, CDR2 YNNKEL (reference sequence). DNA for the CDR3: TGTGCCAGCAGCCCGACTAGAGGGGAGATATTCGAGTACTTC. Translated, it gives CASSPTRGEIFEYF.

This chain joins TRBV6-5 and TRBJ1-1, with 8 positions matching TRBD1. The CDR3 has 14 amino acids. The trim removed 4 bases at V and 3 bases at J, leaving 4 bases unmatched. CDR1 is MNHEY, CDR2 SVGAGI, per germline. CDR3 residues: CASSLQGVHTEAFF. DNA of the CDR3: TGTGCCAGCAGTTTACAGGGGGTTCACACTGAAGCTTTCTTT.